This is a list of T cell receptor beta chains from one sample in a study of blood T cell repertoires in COVID-19. Here immunoSEQ multiplex PCR was the method, and the copy in TCRdb shows in-frame clones only, minus some. This table has about 160,000 clones, approximately 87% appearing once. The sequenced sample consisted of peripheral blood. Receptors were obtained from a woman between 65 and 79 years old with COVID-19, enrolled during active disease. Both conserved end residues are part of each CDR3. A D gene is named only where the DNA matches it firmly. Only part of the rows carry a size: once, few, many, or a class if the clone is expanded.

V: TRBV30
D: NA
J: TRBJ1-5
size: once
CDR3: CAWSGLAMSNQPQHF
DNA: TGTGCCTGGAGTGGTCTGGCCATGAGCAATCAGCCCCAGCATTTT

V: TRBV18
D: NA
J: TRBJ1-4
size: NA
CDR3: CASSPNTGYFGEKLFF
DNA: TGTGCCAGCTCACCCAATACAGGTTACTTCGGTGAAAAACTGTTTTTT

V: TRBV5-1
D: NA
J: TRBJ2-2
size: NA
CDR3: CASSQGGKNTGELFF
DNA: TGCGCCAGCAGCCAGGGGGGAAAGAACACCGGGGAGCTGTTTTTT

V: TRBV9
D: NA
J: TRBJ1-4
size: NA
CDR3: CASSSGGEKLFF
DNA: TGTGCCAGCAGTAGCGGGGGCGAAAAACTGTTTTTT

V: TRBV7-9
D: NA
J: TRBJ1-1
size: once
CDR3: CASSSQGPMNTEAFF
DNA: TGTGCCAGCAGCTCACAGGGCCCGATGAACACTGAAGCTTTCTTT

V: TRBV29-1
D: TRBD2
J: TRBJ2-1
size: NA
CDR3: CSVDVSGGVHEQFF
DNA: TGCAGCGTTGACGTTAGCGGGGGGGTACATGAGCAGTTCTTC

V: TRBV19
D: NA
J: TRBJ2-7
size: NA
CDR3: CASSTRRGGYEQYF
DNA: TGTGCCAGTAGTACCCGAAGGGGGGGCTACGAGCAGTACTTC

V: TRBV6-5
D: NA
J: TRBJ1-4
size: NA
CDR3: CASSPDSSNEKLFF
DNA: TGTGCCAGCAGTCCTGACAGCAGTAATGAAAAACTGTTTTTT

V: TRBV27
D: TRBD1
J: TRBJ1-5
size: NA
CDR3: CASSLIWTGDQPQHF
DNA: TGTGCCAGCAGTTTAATTTGGACAGGGGATCAGCCCCAGCATTTT

V: TRBV28
D: NA
J: TRBJ1-5
size: medium-sized
CDR3: CASSLEHPDQPQHF
DNA: TGTGCCAGCAGTTTAGAGCATCCTGATCAGCCCCAGCATTTT

V: TRBV2
D: NA
J: TRBJ1-2
size: NA
CDR3: CASSGDNYGYTF
DNA: TGTGCCAGCAGTGGCGATAACTATGGCTACACCTTC

V: TRBV30
D: TRBD1
J: TRBJ2-7
size: NA
CDR3: CAWSGQGYEQYF
DNA: TGTGCCTGGAGTGGACAGGGCTACGAGCAGTACTTC

V: TRBV7-2
D: NA
J: TRBJ1-1
size: NA
CDR3: CASRIVNTEAFF
DNA: TGTGCCAGCAGAATAGTGAACACTGAAGCTTTCTTT

V: TRBV25-1
D: NA
J: TRBJ1-2
size: NA
CDR3: CASHSTGSAYGYTF
DNA: TGTGCCAGCCATAGCACAGGGTCGGCCTATGGCTACACCTTC

V: TRBV23-1
D: NA
J: TRBJ1-5
size: NA
CDR3: CASSQGPVNSNQPQHF
DNA: TGCGCCAGCAGTCAAGGCCCTGTCAATAGCAATCAGCCCCAGCATTTT

V: TRBV2
D: NA
J: TRBJ2-1
size: once
CDR3: CASTGGTYNEQFF
DNA: TGTGCCAGCACGGGGGGCACCTACAATGAGCAGTTCTTC

V: TRBV19
D: NA
J: TRBJ1-2
size: NA
CDR3: CASREVDDSYGYTF
DNA: TGTGCCAGTAGAGAGGTGGATGACTCCTATGGCTACACCTTC

V: TRBV9
D: TRBD1
J: TRBJ1-6
size: NA
CDR3: CASSVQGAGNSPLHF
DNA: TGTGCCAGCAGCGTACAGGGGGCGGGAAATTCACCCCTCCACTTT

V: TRBV15
D: TRBD1
J: TRBJ1-3
size: NA
CDR3: CATSRGGQISGNTIYF
DNA: TGTGCCACCAGCAGAGGGGGACAGATCTCTGGAAACACCATATATTTT

V: TRBV3-1/TRBV3-2
D: NA
J: TRBJ1-2
size: NA
CDR3: CASSQETKLADYGYTF
DNA: TGTGCCAGCAGCCAAGAGACGAAGCTTGCGGACTATGGCTACACCTTC

V: TRBV2
D: NA
J: TRBJ1-2
size: NA
CDR3: CASSENRGKAYGYTF
DNA: TGTGCCAGCAGTGAAAATCGGGGGAAGGCCTATGGCTACACCTTC

V: TRBV5-1
D: NA
J: TRBJ2-1
size: NA
CDR3: CASSEDLRGEQFF
DNA: TGCGCCAGCAGCGAGGACCTCAGGGGTGAGCAGTTCTTC

V: TRBV11-2
D: TRBD2
J: TRBJ2-1
size: NA
CDR3: CASSFVAGVYNEQFF
DNA: TGTGCCAGCAGCTTCGTAGCGGGGGTCTACAATGAGCAGTTCTTC

V: TRBV5-8
D: NA
J: TRBJ1-1
size: NA
CDR3: CASSWRPGQGLLTEAFF
DNA: TGTGCCAGCAGCTGGCGCCCCGGGCAGGGACTACTCACTGAAGCTTTCTTT

V: TRBV2
D: NA
J: TRBJ1-1
size: NA
CDR3: CASSQLRVDTEAFF
DNA: TGTGCCAGCAGTCAACTACGCGTGGACACTGAAGCTTTCTTT

V: TRBV7-9
D: NA
J: TRBJ2-3
size: NA
CDR3: CASSFNTDTQYF
DNA: TGTGCCAGCAGCTTCAACACAGATACGCAGTATTTT

V: TRBV5-1
D: TRBD2
J: TRBJ2-1
size: NA
CDR3: CASSLEAGGSDEQFF
DNA: TGCGCCAGCAGCTTGGAAGCGGGGGGGTCGGATGAGCAGTTCTTC

V: TRBV5-8
D: TRBD1
J: TRBJ2-2
size: NA
CDR3: CASSFRTGTPGELFF
DNA: TGTGCCAGCAGCTTTAGGACAGGGACTCCCGGGGAGCTGTTTTTT

V: TRBV6-1
D: NA
J: TRBJ1-2
size: once
CDR3: CASSEASLGRAGGYTF
DNA: TGTGCCAGCAGTGAAGCGAGCCTTGGAAGGGCGGGCGGCTACACCTTC

V: TRBV7-3
D: NA
J: TRBJ1-2
size: NA
CDR3: CASSLDSNYGYTF
DNA: TGTGCCAGCAGCTTGGACAGTAACTATGGCTACACCTTC

V: TRBV6-1
D: NA
J: TRBJ2-4
size: few
CDR3: CASSEAISGPFLAKNIQYF
DNA: TGTGCCAGCAGTGAAGCTATAAGTGGGCCCTTTTTAGCCAAAAACATTCAGTACTTC

V: TRBV10-3
D: TRBD1
J: TRBJ1-6
size: NA
CDR3: CAISRDRDNSPLHF
DNA: TGTGCCATCAGCCGGGACAGGGATAATTCACCCCTCCACTTT